One and the same sample provided the 13 T cell receptor beta chains below, sequenced in a study of T cell changes during pregnancy in multiple sclerosis. Data came from immunoSEQ multiplex PCR; TCRdb stores just in-frame clones and leaves some out. This table has about 75,000 clones, 85% to 95% appearing once. Sequencing was performed on CD4+ T cells from peripheral blood mononuclear cells, taken after pregnancy. The receptors originated from a female donor with multiple sclerosis, enrolled in a pregnancy study.

The J gene is TRBJ2-1, the V gene TRBV14, with 8 positions matching TRBD2. J lost 10 bases, V lost 8 bases, and 10 bases had no gene match. The CDR3 spans 13 residues. CDR1 and CDR2 from the germline V gene are SGHDN and FVKESK. The CDR3 bases are TGTGCCAGCCGCTCGCAGCGGGAGTTAGAGCAGTTCTTC. Its translation is CASRSQRELEQFF.

The chain joins TRBV7-2 to TRBJ2-7; D is perhaps TRBD2 (5 bases). V was cut by 6 bases and J by 1 base, with 13 bases left in between. The V gene's germline CDR1 is SGHTA and CDR2 FQGNSA. The CDR3 has 14 residues. This CDR3 reads CASSRRVGSYEQYF. The CDR3 bases are TGTGCCAGCAGTCGGCGGGTCGGGTCCTACGAGCAGTACTTC.

The V and J genes are TRBV5-1 and TRBJ1-2; no reliable D call. CDR3 length equals 15 residues. V was pared by 4 bases and J by 2 bases, with 15 bases between. The germline V gene encodes CDR1 SGHRS and CDR2 YFSETQ. Here the CDR3 DNA reads TGCGCCAGCAGCCTCAATCACGCCGGGAACTATGGCTACACCTTC. Translation: CASSLNHAGNYGYTF.

In this sample, this clone turned up once. This sequence joins TRBV5-1 and TRBJ2-5; 8 bases are a match to TRBD1. Germline V lookup: CDR1 SGHRS, CDR2 YFSETQ. The CDR3 totals 15 residues. Unmatched junction bases numbered 6, after V lost 0 bases and J lost 5 bases. In DNA, the CDR3 is TGCGCCAGCAGCTTGGGCAGGGGGCATGGTGAGACCCAGTACTTC. Translation gives CASSLGRGHGETQYF.

The chain has TRBV7-2 and TRBJ2-7, with TRBD2 matching 7 bases. Germline values: CDR1 SGHTA, CDR2 FQGNSA. CDR3 length: 15 residues. The junction had 11 bases not matched to a gene; V was cut back by 2 bases and J by 7 bases. CDR3 coding DNA: TGTGCCAGCAGCTTATCCGGGACTAACCTTGGGGAGCAGTACTTC. Protein product: CASSLSGTNLGEQYF.

The chain employs TRBV27 and TRBJ2-7; the D gene is possibly TRBD1 (5 bases). This CDR3 contains 13 residues. Germline CDR1 MNHEY, CDR2 SMNVEV (reference sequence). Trimming shortened V by 6 bases and J by 6 bases, and 15 bases separated the two germline ends. Here the CDR3 DNA reads TGTGCCAGCAGCCCCTATTGGGGCGCCGAGCAGTACTTC. Amino acid sequence: CASSPYWGAEQYF.

The chain has TRBV6-1 and TRBJ2-3; TRBD2 aligns across 11 bases. V dropped 4 bases and J dropped 5; count of bases not matched to a gene: 8. Looked up from germline, CDR1 is MNHNS and CDR2 is SASEGT. CDR3 length equals 16 residues. DNA of the CDR3: TGTGCCAGCAGTGGGACAATAGCGGGAGGGGGAGATACGCAGTATTTT. Translating gives CASSGTIAGGGDTQYF.

The rearrangement uses TRBV6-6 and TRBJ1-5; TRBD1 matches at 7 bases. The CDR3 has 15 residues. Germline loops: CDR1 MNHNY, CDR2 SVGAGI (reference sequence). Trimming cost V 6 bases and J 3 bases; bases outside gene matches: 8. CDR3 in amino acids: CASRNSGGNNQPQHF. Here the CDR3 DNA reads TGTGCCAGCAGAAACTCAGGGGGGAACAATCAGCCCCAGCATTTT.

The V and J genes are TRBV19 and TRBJ2-1; 9 positions match TRBD2. Germline CDR1 and CDR2: LNHDA and SQIVND (reference sequence). The CDR3 extends over 11 amino acids. The J segment lost 15 bases and the V segment lost 7 bases, leaving 7 bases of the junction unmatched. CDR3 DNA: TGTGCCAGTATAGGCGGGAGGGAACCGTTCTTC. It encodes CASIGGREPFF.

The chain recombines TRBV6-1 with TRBJ1-2; 7 bases match TRBD1. Germline V CDR1 and CDR2: MNHNS, SASEGT. The CDR3 loop spans 16 amino acids. J was trimmed by 3 bases and V by 3 bases; bases with no gene match: 10. This chain's CDR3 is CASSDQTWGQYYGYTF. CDR3 sequence (DNA): TGTGCCAGCAGTGATCAGACCTGGGGACAGTACTATGGCTACACCTTC.

J is TRBJ1-4 and V is TRBV27; D gene ambiguous. This CDR3 contains 13 residues. Between the trimmed V and J ends, which lost 7 bases and 5 bases, there was a span of 11 bases. The V gene's germline CDR1 is MNHEY and CDR2 SMNVEV (reference sequence). As DNA, the CDR3 is TGTGCCAGCAAACTAAGGCGCAATGAAAAACTGTTTTTT. This codes for CASKLRRNEKLFF.

This clone appeared a single time. The chain recombines TRBV4-3 with TRBJ2-2; 7 bases are shared with TRBD1. Unmatched junction bases numbered 3, after V lost 0 bases and J lost 5 bases. The CDR3 consists of 15 residues. The germline CDR1 and CDR2 sequences are LGHNA and YSLEER. The CDR3 loop reads CASSQEQGLTGELFF. CDR3 DNA sequence: TGCGCCAGCAGCCAAGAACAGGGGTTAACCGGGGAGCTGTTTTTT.

This clone was detected only once. The chain is built from TRBV4-1 and TRBJ2-3, with D possibly matching TRBD1 (5 bases). From germline, CDR1 is MGHRA and CDR2 YSYEKL. The V and J ends lost 0 bases and 2 bases respectively, with 6 bases between them. This CDR3 contains 14 residues. The CDR3 sequence is CASSQEGVTDTQYF. CDR3 bases: TGCGCCAGCAGCCAAGAAGGGGTCACAGATACGCAGTATTTT.